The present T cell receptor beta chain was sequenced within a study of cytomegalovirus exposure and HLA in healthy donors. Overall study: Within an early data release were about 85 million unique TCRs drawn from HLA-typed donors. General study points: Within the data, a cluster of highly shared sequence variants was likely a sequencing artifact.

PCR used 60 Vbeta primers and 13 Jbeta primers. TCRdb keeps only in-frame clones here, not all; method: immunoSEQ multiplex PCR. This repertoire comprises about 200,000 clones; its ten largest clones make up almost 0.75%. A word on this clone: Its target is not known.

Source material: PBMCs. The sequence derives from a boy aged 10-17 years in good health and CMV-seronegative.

CDR3 protein: CATIGREQETQYF. The DNA for the CDR3 is TGCGCCACCATAGGACGGGAACAAGAGACCCAGTACTTC. This rearrangement joins TRBV10-1 to TRBJ2-5; weak D call: TRBD2 (5 bases). The CDR3 loop spans 13 amino acids. The ends were cut back, 10 bases at V and 2 bases at J, with 14 bases in the middle. In germline, CDR1 is WNHNN, CDR2 SYGVQD (reference sequence).